The 8 T cell receptor beta chains presented below share a single source sample, sequenced in a study of technical replicates of blood from a handful of donors. The method was immunoSEQ multiplex PCR; TCRdb's version includes in-frame clones alone and lacks a portion of them. The table lists 90,000 to 100,000 clones, 90% to 97% of them singletons. Material: T cells isolated from PBMCs. Receptor source: a human donor in good health.

The rearrangement links TRBV5-1 to TRBJ2-7; a possible D gene is TRBD2 (7 bases). CDR1 is SGHRS, CDR2 YFSETQ, per germline. The CDR3 has 14 residues. V dropped 0 bases and J dropped 2 bases, with 9 bases sitting between them. The CDR3 is CASSLAGGPYEQYF. For the CDR3, the DNA is TGCGCCAGCAGCTTGGCCGGGGGGCCCTACGAGCAGTACTTC.

For the CDR3, the DNA is TGTGCTAGTGGCCCCCCCCGGGAGGTGAGTGAGCAGTTCTTC. Amino acids: CASGPPREVSEQFF. The chain employs TRBV12-5 and TRBJ2-1, with 7 bases matching TRBD2. In germline, CDR1 is LGHNT, CDR2 FRNRAP. J was trimmed by 9 bases and V by 6 bases; bases with no gene match: 11. CDR3 length: 14 amino acids.

V is TRBV28 and J is TRBJ2-2; 8 bases fit TRBD1. From germline, CDR1 is MDHEN and CDR2 SYDVKM. The CDR3 length is 17 residues. The ends lost 4 bases at V and 2 bases at J; junction bases unmatched: 9. Here the CDR3 DNA reads TGTGCCAGCAGTTCTTACCGGGACAGGCAAAACACCGGGGAGCTGTTTTTT. Protein: CASSSYRDRQNTGELFF.

This chain uses TRBV9 with TRBJ1-5; D is unresolved. The CDR3 totals 13 residues. Germline V CDR1 and CDR2: SGDLS, YYNGEE. Trimming removed 0 bases at V and 7 bases at J, with 8 bases between. DNA for the CDR3: TGTGCCAGCAGCGTAGAGGGAGAACAGCCCCAGCATTTT. This translates into CASSVEGEQPQHF. The complete variable domain, with remaining parts taken from reference TRBV9 and TRBJ1-5, reads DSGVTQTPKHLITATGQRVTLRCSPRSGDLSVYWYQQSLDQGLQFLIQYYNGEERAKGNILERFSAQQFPDLHSELNLSSLELGDSALYFCASSVEGEQPQHFGDGTRLSIL.

The rearrangement uses TRBV28 and TRBJ2-1, with 7 bases that match TRBD1. Germline V gene sequence: CDR1 MDHEN, CDR2 SYDVKM. The CDR3 has 15 residues. Trimming cost V 8 bases and J 3 bases; bases outside gene matches: 10. CDR3 in DNA: TGTGCCAGCGTCTCCCCGGGACAGAGCTACAATGAGCAGTTCTTC. It yields the protein CASVSPGQSYNEQFF.

The chain links TRBV7-9 to TRBJ2-7; weak D call: TRBD2 (6 bases). Germline lookup yields CDR1 SEHNR and CDR2 FQNEAQ (reference sequence). The CDR3 is 11 residues long. The V end was cut by 10 bases, the J end by 6 bases, with 13 bases between. The CDR3 DNA reads TGTGCCACGACTTGGGGAGGCGAGCAGTACTTC. This codes for CATTWGGEQYF.

The gene calls are TRBV28 and TRBJ1-1; D is unresolved. The CDR3 extends over 13 amino acids. V was cut by 7 bases and J by 4 bases, with 13 bases left in between. From germline, CDR1 is MDHEN and CDR2 SYDVKM. CDR3 in amino acids: CASTLGRVTEAFF. The CDR3 DNA reads TGTGCCAGCACCCTTGGGAGGGTCACTGAAGCTTTCTTT.

The J gene is TRBJ2-2, the V gene TRBV4-3; D call uncertain. The germline gives CDR1 LGHNA, CDR2 YSLEER. Deletions cut 0 bases from V and 5 bases from J, with 13 bases between. The CDR3 loop spans 16 amino acids. CDR3 residues: CASSQEWHPRTGELFF. The CDR3 DNA follows: TGCGCCAGCAGCCAAGAATGGCACCCGAGGACCGGGGAGCTGTTTTTT.